One sample yielded the 10 T cell receptor beta chains listed below, sequenced in a study of cytomegalovirus exposure and HLA in healthy donors. Amplification used 60 Vbeta primers and 13 Jbeta primers. Some clones are missing from TCRdb's copy, which holds only in-frame ones; the method was immunoSEQ multiplex PCR. The data hold under 200,000 clones, with around 62% observed a single time. What was sequenced was PBMCs. These TCRs come from a man aged 35 to 55 in good health and CMV-seronegative.

Only a few counts were recorded for this clone. The chain uses TRBV2 and TRBJ1-5, with TRBD1 matching over 7 bases. The CDR3 spans 15 residues. The germline V gene has CDR1 SNHLY and CDR2 FYNNEI. J was trimmed by 8 bases and V by 8 bases; bases with no gene match: 15. Here the CDR3 DNA reads TGTGCCAGCTCCCGACAGGGAGCGCCTGGAAAGCCCCAGCATTTT. Translating it yields CASSRQGAPGKPQHF.

The chain couples TRBV30 to TRBJ2-5, with 7 bases that match TRBD1. Germline V gene sequence: CDR1 GTSNPN, CDR2 SVGIG (reference sequence). This CDR3 spans 13 amino acids. Trimming cost V 4 bases and J 7 bases; bases outside gene matches: 9. The CDR3 region is CAWTLTTGWTQYF. The CDR3 coding sequence is TGTGCCTGGACTCTAACGACAGGGTGGACCCAGTACTTC.

This rearrangement joins TRBV2 to TRBJ2-5; 7 bases fit TRBD2. Germline V gene lookup returns CDR1 SNHLY and CDR2 FYNNEI. This CDR3 comprises 15 residues. V shed 1 base and J 5 bases; nucleotides not matched to a gene: 7. The CDR3 bases are TGTGCCAGCAGTGAAGTTAGGGAGGGCGGGGAGACCCAGTACTTC. Protein sequence: CASSEVREGGETQYF. The variable domain in full, with the rest retrieved from reference TRBV2 and TRBJ2-5, is EPEVTQTPSHQVTQMGQEVILRCVPISNHLYFYWYRQILGQKVEFLVSFYNNEISEKSEIFDDQFSVERPDGSNFTLKIRSTKLEDSAMYFCASSEVREGGETQYFGPGTRLLVL.

This clone occurred a few times. The CDR3 spells CASSEDGTGGYEQYF. CDR3 bases: TGTGCCAGCAGTGAAGACGGGACAGGGGGCTACGAGCAGTACTTC. J is TRBJ2-5 and V is TRBV6-1; TRBD1 aligns across 11 bases. The J call is uncertain, as TRBJ2-7 better fits the DNA end. Looked up from germline, CDR1 is MNHNS and CDR2 is SASEGT. CDR3 size: 15 residues.

This clone came up once. The rearrangement links TRBV7-3 to TRBJ2-2; no clear D. The CDR3 spans 13 residues. V was clipped by 3 bases and J by 5 bases, with 7 bases between them. The V gene's germline CDR1 is SGHTA and CDR2 FQGTGA. This CDR3 reads CASSFDATGELFF. CDR3 nucleotide sequence: TGTGCCAGCAGCTTTGATGCGACCGGGGAGCTGTTTTTT.

This rearrangement joins TRBV19 to TRBJ2-3, with D possibly being TRBD2 (7 bases). CDR1 is LNHDA and CDR2 is SQIVND in the germline V gene (reference sequence). The germline V and J ends were trimmed by 3 bases and 3 bases, with 13 bases remaining between them. The CDR3 runs to 15 residues. The DNA for the CDR3 is TGTGCCAGTAGTATGGGCGGGGGCAGGACAGATACGCAGTATTTT. This encodes CASSMGGGRTDTQYF.

The chain employs TRBV7-9 and TRBJ1-4, with TRBD1 matching over 9 bases. Germline V gene lookup returns CDR1 SEHNR and CDR2 FQNEAQ (reference sequence). The CDR3 loop spans 16 amino acids. The junction had 14 bases not matched to a gene; V was cut back by 5 bases and J by 10 bases. Here the CDR3 DNA reads TGTGCCAGCAGCCGTTCGACCGGGACAGGGAGCGGAAAACTGTTTTTT. Translated: CASSRSTGTGSGKLFF.

This chain uses TRBV4-1 with TRBJ2-1, with TRBD1 matching 8 bases. With 2 bases clipped from V and 4 bases from J, the junction kept 4 bases outside the gene matches. The CDR3 has 15 amino acids. The germline CDR1 and CDR2 sequences are MGHRA and YSYEKL. The chain's CDR3 is CASSQLDREYNEQFF. CDR3 sequence (DNA): TGCGCCAGCAGCCAATTGGACAGGGAATACAATGAGCAGTTCTTC.

This clone was recorded a few times. V usage is TRBV19 and J usage is TRBJ2-7; TRBD2 is a possible D gene (6 bases). The CDR3 has 15 residues. Trimming stripped 1 base from V and 6 bases from J, with 16 bases between. Germline CDR1 reads LNHDA; CDR2 reads SQIVND (reference sequence). The CDR3: CASSIVGTDLGEQYF. CDR3 DNA sequence: TGTGCCAGTAGTATAGTAGGGACTGACCTCGGCGAGCAGTACTTC.

The chain is built from TRBV7-9 and TRBJ1-1; TRBD1 agrees at 9 bases. The CDR3 extends over 13 amino acids. The V segment lost 0 bases and the J segment 10 bases; nucleotides outside the gene matches: 3. Germline values: CDR1 SEHNR, CDR2 FQNEAQ (reference sequence). This CDR3 is CASSLAGQGPAFF. CDR3 nucleotides: TGTGCCAGCAGCTTAGCGGGACAGGGCCCAGCTTTCTTT.